This T cell receptor (beta chain) emerged from a study of blood T cell repertoires in COVID-19. Germline loops: CDR1 SGHRS, CDR2 YFSETQ. Trimming stripped 0 bases from V and 3 bases from J, with 10 bases between. CDR3 length: 15 residues. Measured with immunoSEQ multiplex PCR; TCRdb has only the in-frame clones, and not every one. The sample consists of 170,000 or so clones, around 84% of them appearing once. The V gene is TRBV5-1, the J gene TRBJ2-1; D possibly corresponds to TRBD2 (6 bases). This TCR derives from a man aged 45-65 years with active or convalescent COVID-19. The sequencing input was peripheral blood. In nucleotides, the CDR3 is TGCGCCAGCAGCTTGGACGGGGGAAACTACAATGAGCAGTTCTTC. It specifies CASSLDGGNYNEQFF.